The 29 T cell receptor beta chains below were found in one sample sequenced in a study of blood T cell repertoires in COVID-19 (dated by TCRdb to 2019 to 2021). The library came from the immunoSEQ multiplex PCR assay. TCRdb took this table from immuneACCESS and kept in-frame rearrangements with V and J called. Such tables lack part of the clones; where checked against another copy, unresolved V genes explain under half of the gap, and the rest is unexplained. The sample table contains 250,000 or so clones; only one count was recorded for roughly 85% of them. The ten top clones hold under 4% of the sample. Sample: peripheral blood. The receptors come from a man aged 18 to 30 with active or convalescent COVID-19.

V is TRBV10-1 and J is TRBJ2-7, with 9 bases fitting TRBD1. The CDR3 loop spans 13 amino acids. Trimming at V came to 7 bases and at J to 0 bases, leaving 1 base not matched to a gene. From germline, CDR1 is WNHNN and CDR2 SYGVQD (reference sequence). Written as DNA, the CDR3 is TGCGCCAGCACACAGGGGGCCTCCTACGAGCAGTACTTC. Protein sequence: CASTQGASYEQYF.

In its sample, this clone was seen once. The chain joins TRBV5-1 to TRBJ1-2; 7 bases agree with TRBD1. The V gene's germline CDR1 is SGHRS and CDR2 YFSETQ. J lost 3 bases, V lost 3 bases, and 8 bases had no gene match. The CDR3 spans 15 residues. The CDR3 sequence is CASSWTLDRDYGYTF. DNA of the CDR3: TGCGCCAGCAGCTGGACCCTAGACAGGGACTATGGCTACACCTTC.

The genes are TRBV6-5 and TRBJ1-2, with 10 bases fitting TRBD1. V was clipped by 7 bases and J by 8 bases; unmatched bases: 7. CDR3 length: 13 residues. The germline V gene has CDR1 MNHEY and CDR2 SVGAGI. CDR3 protein: CASKTGGAGGYTF. The CDR3 DNA sequence: TGTGCCAGCAAGACAGGGGGCGCAGGCGGCTACACCTTC.

The chain is built from TRBV7-2 and TRBJ1-2; possibly TRBD1 for D (5 bases). V lost 3 bases to trimming and J lost 5 bases, with 19 bases between them. There are 16 residues in the CDR3. CDR1 SGHTA and CDR2 FQGNSA come from the germline V gene. CDR3 in DNA: TGTGCCAGCAGCTTCGACCAGGGTAAAAGCCTTTATGGCTACACCTTC. Its protein is CASSFDQGKSLYGYTF.

The rearrangement joins TRBV7-8 to TRBJ2-7, with D hard to call. The V gene lost 5 bases and the J gene lost 0 bases, with 11 bases spanning the gap. The CDR3 length is 14 residues. CDR1 SGHVS and CDR2 FQNEAQ come from the germline V gene. This CDR3 is CASSLNSGSYEQYF. CDR3 bases: TGTGCCAGCAGCCTGAACTCGGGCTCCTACGAGCAGTACTTC.

The J gene is TRBJ1-1, the V gene TRBV19; the D gene is possibly TRBD1 (5 bases). V was cut by 9 bases and J by 1 base, with 12 bases left in between. Germline lookup yields CDR1 LNHDA and CDR2 SQIVND (reference sequence). The CDR3 loop spans 13 amino acids. CDR3 bases: TGTGCCAGCATGGGGCTCGGGAACACTGAAGCTTTCTTT. This encodes CASMGLGNTEAFF.

The chain employs TRBV6-4 and TRBJ1-2, with D possibly TRBD1 on 5 matching bases. Germline V gives CDR1 MRHNA, CDR2 SNTAGT. V lost 8 bases and J 0 bases, leaving 16 bases between the germline ends. The CDR3 extends over 15 amino acids. In DNA form, the CDR3 reads TGTGCCAGCCGCGAGTTTGACAGACCTAACTATGGCTACACCTTC. It specifies CASREFDRPNYGYTF.

The CDR3 is CASSFRGVENQPQHF. The CDR3 nucleotides read TGTGCCAGCAGCTTCAGGGGGGTTGAAAATCAGCCCCAGCATTTT. The rearrangement links TRBV5-6 to TRBJ1-5; 7 positions match TRBD1. With 2 bases clipped from V and 4 bases from J, the junction kept 6 bases outside the gene matches. The V gene's germline CDR1 is SGHDT and CDR2 YYEEEE. This CDR3 region has 15 residues.

The rearrangement links TRBV29-1 to TRBJ2-1; 9 nucleotides match TRBD2. J lost 4 bases, V lost 3 bases, and 4 bases had no gene match. The CDR3 is 14 amino acids. Germline V gene data show CDR1 as SQVTM and CDR2 as ANQGSEA. CDR3 residues: CSVDKTSGYNEQFF. The CDR3 region has the DNA TGCAGCGTTGATAAGACTAGCGGTTACAATGAGCAGTTCTTC.

This clone occurred once. This chain's CDR3 is CAISEARETQYF. CDR3 bases: TGTGCCATCAGTGAGGCCAGGGAGACCCAGTACTTC. V gene TRBV10-3 combines with J gene TRBJ2-5; D not resolved. Looked up from germline, CDR1 is ENHRY and CDR2 is SYGVKD. This CDR3 has 12 amino acids. The V and J ends lost 2 bases and 5 bases respectively, with 6 bases between them.

This chain joins TRBV7-6 and TRBJ1-1, with 9 bases matching TRBD1. The V and J ends lost 5 bases and 0 bases, in that order; junction bases with no gene match: 19. The CDR3 has 20 amino acids. Looked up from germline, CDR1 is SGHVS and CDR2 is FNYEAQ. This chain's CDR3 is CASSPTVGSRTGDLNTEAFF. DNA of the CDR3: TGTGCCAGCAGCCCGACTGTTGGTTCCAGGACAGGGGATTTGAACACTGAAGCTTTCTTT.

In its sample, this clone was seen a few times. The chain couples TRBV6-6 to TRBJ2-5; 7 bases are shared with TRBD1. The germline CDR1 and CDR2 sequences are MNHNY and SVGAGI (reference sequence). V gave up 5 bases and J gave up 3 bases; unmatched junction bases: 3. This CDR3 region has 13 residues. CDR3 protein: CASSGTVEETQYF. CDR3 nucleotides: TGTGCCAGCAGTGGGACAGTGGAAGAGACCCAGTACTTC.

The DNA for the CDR3 is TGTGCCAGCTTGACCCCGAGGACTAGCGGGGGAGGGACCGGGGAGCTGTTTTTT. Protein sequence: CASLTPRTSGGGTGELFF. The genes are TRBV2 and TRBJ2-2; 13 bases are a match to TRBD2. The V segment lost 8 bases and the J segment 5 bases; nucleotides outside the gene matches: 14. The CDR3 covers 18 residues. The germline V gene has CDR1 SNHLY and CDR2 FYNNEI.

V usage is TRBV2 and J usage is TRBJ1-5; D is unclear. The CDR3 is 11 residues long. Germline V gives CDR1 SNHLY, CDR2 FYNNEI. Trimming cost V 5 bases and J 7 bases, with 6 bases left between them. As DNA, the CDR3 is TGTGCCAGCAGTCGGGGACAGCCCCAGCATTTT. This translates into CASSRGQPQHF.

The rearrangement uses TRBV25-1 and TRBJ1-1, with D perhaps matching TRBD1 (6 bases). The CDR3 loop spans 12 amino acids. V lost 7 bases to trimming and J lost 5 bases, with 11 bases between them. Germline CDR1 reads MGHDK; CDR2 reads SYGVNS. The CDR3 here is CASTRGATEAFF. As DNA, the CDR3 is TGTGCCAGCACCAGGGGTGCGACTGAAGCTTTCTTT.

The rearrangement links TRBV7-2 to TRBJ2-7; D gene uncertain. The CDR3 totals 12 residues. Trimming shortened V by 1 base and J by 2 bases, and 3 bases separated the two germline ends. CDR1 is SGHTA, CDR2 FQGNSA, per germline. The CDR3 reads CASSLGAYEQYF. CDR3 bases: TGTGCCAGCAGCTTAGGCGCCTACGAGCAGTACTTC.

This clone is medium-sized (0.01 to 0.1%) within its sample. The chain joins TRBV7-8 to TRBJ2-7; D may be TRBD1 (5 bases). Germline V gives CDR1 SGHVS, CDR2 FQNEAQ. The CDR3 length is 15 residues. V lost 5 bases and J 3 bases, leaving 17 bases between the germline ends. This chain's CDR3 is CASSPRSGIFYEQYF. The CDR3 DNA reads as TGTGCCAGCAGCCCACGTTCAGGGATTTTCTACGAGCAGTACTTC.

The V gene is TRBV2, the J gene TRBJ2-7; D possibly corresponds to TRBD1 (6 bases). The CDR3 loop spans 11 amino acids. Looked up from germline, CDR1 is SNHLY and CDR2 is FYNNEI. With 6 bases removed from V and 3 bases from J, the gap between germline ends came to 6 bases. CDR3 region: CASRQGYEQYF. CDR3 nucleotides: TGTGCCAGCAGACAGGGCTACGAGCAGTACTTC.

The chain carries TRBV7-2 and TRBJ2-2, with D tentatively TRBD1 (5 bases). Germline V gives CDR1 SGHTA, CDR2 FQGNSA. The CDR3 sequence is 15 residues long. V lost 2 bases, J lost 5 bases, and 12 bases lay in between. In DNA form, the CDR3 reads TGTGCCAGCAGCTTACAAGGGGCAGGGACCGGGGAGCTGTTTTTT. Translation: CASSLQGAGTGELFF.

This chain joins TRBV6-2 or TRBV6-3 and TRBJ1-2, with 7 bases lining up with TRBD1. CDR1 and CDR2 from the germline V gene are MNHEY and SVGEGT. V lost 5 bases, J lost 7 bases, and 4 bases stayed unmatched. CDR3 length equals 12 residues. The CDR3, as DNA: TGTGCCAGCAGTAAACAGGGGTTTGGCTACACCTTC. Amino acids: CASSKQGFGYTF.

This rearrangement joins TRBV3-1 (or the pseudogene TRBV3-2) to TRBJ2-5; D gene ambiguous. Germline CDR1 reads LGHDT; CDR2 reads YNNKEL (reference sequence). This CDR3 is 14 amino acids long. V lost 0 bases to trimming and J lost 2 bases, with 7 bases between them. The CDR3, as DNA: TGTGCCAGCAGCCAAGATCTAGAACAAGAGACCCAGTACTTC. Protein: CASSQDLEQETQYF.

The rearrangement joins TRBV6-6 to TRBJ1-2, with 7 positions matching TRBD1. The CDR3 runs to 12 residues. The junction had 7 bases not matched to a gene; V was cut back by 6 bases and J by 9 bases. CDR1 MNHNY and CDR2 SVGAGI come from the germline V gene (reference sequence). CDR3 in amino acids: CASRQPGQSYTF. Written as DNA, the CDR3 is TGTGCCAGCAGACAACCGGGACAGAGCTACACCTTC.

The chain combines TRBV11-2 with TRBJ2-3, with 9 bases matching TRBD2. Per the germline V gene, CDR1 is SGHAT and CDR2 is FQNNGV. V lost 6 bases to trimming and J lost 5 bases; unmatched junction nucleotides: 9. This CDR3 region has 15 residues. The CDR3 nucleotides read TGTGCCAGCAGACGAGCGGGGGGCGGGGGAGATACGCAGTATTTT. Translated, it gives CASRRAGGGGDTQYF.

V is TRBV30 and J is TRBJ1-4; D might be TRBD1 (5 bases). Germline assignment: CDR1 GTSNPN and CDR2 SVGIG (reference sequence). This CDR3 region has 13 residues. Trimming shortened V by 5 bases and J by 7 bases, and 14 bases separated the two germline ends. The CDR3 coding sequence is TGTGCCTGGGACGGTCAGGGTTTTGAAAAACTGTTTTTT. Protein sequence: CAWDGQGFEKLFF.

The chain joins TRBV27 to TRBJ2-5; 10 bases are shared with TRBD1. Germline CDR1 reads MNHEY; CDR2 reads SMNVEV (reference sequence). With V trimmed by 5 bases and J by 3 bases, 6 bases remained unmatched. The CDR3 has 15 amino acids. The CDR3 protein is CASSGPGTGEETQYF. Here the CDR3 DNA reads TGTGCCAGCAGTGGTCCCGGGACAGGGGAAGAGACCCAGTACTTC.

V and J are TRBV6-5 and TRBJ2-1; D perhaps matches TRBD2 (7 bases). Germline-derived CDR1 and CDR2 are MNHEY and SVGAGI. The ends were cut back, 2 bases at V and 5 bases at J, with 13 bases in the middle. This CDR3 has 15 residues. The CDR3 bases are TGTGCCAGCAGTTACGTGGAGGGGGGGGACAATGAGCAGTTCTTC. Protein: CASSYVEGGDNEQFF.

V and J are TRBV6-4 and TRBJ1-1; D is uncertain. This CDR3 is built from 13 residues. The ends were cut back, 2 bases at V and 4 bases at J, with 8 bases in the middle. Germline values: CDR1 MRHNA, CDR2 SNTAGT. CDR3 loop: CASSDRESTEAFF. The CDR3 nucleotides are TGTGCCAGCAGTGACCGGGAGTCCACTGAAGCTTTCTTT.

This clone is a singleton in its sample. The rearrangement joins TRBV5-4 to TRBJ2-1; 9 nucleotides align to TRBD2. In germline, CDR1 is SGHNT, CDR2 YYREEE (reference sequence). V shed 2 bases and J 4 bases; nucleotides not matched to a gene: 4. The CDR3 length is 15 residues. The CDR3, as DNA: TGTGCCAGCAGCTTCGTAGCGGGAGTTTACAATGAGCAGTTCTTC. Amino acids: CASSFVAGVYNEQFF. Full variable domain (remainder filled in from reference TRBV5-4 and TRBJ2-1): ETGVTQSPTHLIKTRGQQVTLRCSSQSGHNTVSWYQQALGQGPQFIFQYYREEENGRGNFPPRFSGLQFPNYSSELNVNALELDDSALYLCASSFVAGVYNEQFFGPGTRLTVL.

This chain uses TRBV24-1 with TRBJ2-1; 13 bases map to TRBD2. The CDR3 is made up of 18 amino acids. V lost 3 bases and J lost 0; bases outside the gene matches: 4. From germline, CDR1 is KGHDR and CDR2 SFDVKD. For the CDR3, the DNA is TGTGCCACCAGTGATCGGGGACTAGCGGGACTCTCCTACAATGAGCAGTTCTTC. Its translation is CATSDRGLAGLSYNEQFF.